These 22 T cell receptor beta chains were all obtained from the same sample, sequenced in a study of T cell responses to AZD1222 COVID-19 vaccine. Measured with immunoSEQ multiplex PCR; TCRdb has only the in-frame clones, and not every one. The sample contains approximately 100,000 clones, 90% to 95% of which appear only once. The sequencing used peripheral blood, collected on day 0 of AZD1222 vaccination. Every receptor here comes from an adult in good health.

V gene TRBV4-3 combines with J gene TRBJ2-1, with a possible D match to TRBD1 (5 bases). Germline values: CDR1 LGHNA, CDR2 YSLEER. This CDR3 is built from 15 residues. V gave up 1 base and J gave up 2 bases, with 9 bases separating them. The CDR3 sequence: CASSQGRGTYNEQFF. CDR3 DNA sequence: TGCGCCAGCAGCCAAGGAAGGGGCACCTACAATGAGCAGTTCTTC.

CDR3 nucleotide sequence: TGTGCCAGCAGTTTGCGCGGGGTCCCGCCCCAGCATTTT. Translated, it gives CASSLRGVPPQHF. The rearrangement uses TRBV28 and TRBJ1-5; the D is unclear. The germline V gene encodes CDR1 MDHEN and CDR2 SYDVKM. The CDR3 has 13 amino acids. V lost 3 bases to trimming and J lost 9 bases, with 12 bases between them.

The rearrangement uses TRBV29-1 and TRBJ1-2; TRBD1 matches at 8 bases. The CDR3 sequence is 14 residues long. V shed 4 bases, J shed 7 bases, and the junction held 11 bases outside the gene matches. CDR1 SQVTM and CDR2 ANQGSEA come from the germline V gene. CDR3 sequence reads: CSVVNIRGRFGYTF. As DNA, the CDR3 is TGCAGCGTTGTCAATATCAGGGGGCGGTTTGGCTACACCTTC.

The chain has TRBV9 and TRBJ1-4; the match to TRBD1 covers 8 bases. CDR3 length equals 15 residues. CDR1 and CDR2 from the germline V gene are SGDLS and YYNGEE. Unmatched junction bases numbered 10, after V lost 4 bases and J lost 8 bases. CDR3 loop: CASSLSAGGHEKLFF. The CDR3 coding sequence is TGTGCCAGCAGCCTCTCCGCAGGGGGCCACGAAAAACTGTTTTTT.

The chain uses TRBV6-5 and TRBJ2-1, with D unclear. V was clipped by 3 bases and J by 4 bases, with 10 bases between them. The germline CDR1 and CDR2 sequences are MNHEY and SVGAGI. The CDR3 has 14 residues. For the CDR3, the DNA is TGTGCCAGCAGTTATAACACCAAGTACAATGAGCAGTTCTTC. It translates to CASSYNTKYNEQFF.

V and J are TRBV5-6 and TRBJ1-1; D remains ambiguous. This CDR3 contains 14 residues. Germline V gene sequence: CDR1 SGHDT, CDR2 YYEEEE. V was clipped by 3 bases and J by 4 bases, with 13 bases between them. CDR3 nucleotides: TGTGCCAGCAGCTATCGGGGTTTGCGCACTGAAGCTTTCTTT. Its translation is CASSYRGLRTEAFF.

The rearrangement uses TRBV7-8 and TRBJ2-1; 8 nucleotides align to TRBD2. V shed 4 bases, J shed 0 bases, and the junction held 8 bases outside the gene matches. Germline V lookup: CDR1 SGHVS, CDR2 FQNEAQ. The CDR3 is made up of 17 amino acids. The chain's CDR3 is CASSSIGLADSYNEQFF. The CDR3, as DNA: TGTGCCAGCAGCTCGATAGGACTAGCCGACTCCTACAATGAGCAGTTCTTC.

The rearrangement joins TRBV4-1 to TRBJ1-4, with 7 bases identical to TRBD1. CDR1 is MGHRA, CDR2 YSYEKL, per germline. Trimming took 4 bases from V and 7 from J; bases not matched to a gene: 3. This CDR3 contains 13 residues. This CDR3 reads CASSPRGGEKLFF. As DNA, the CDR3 is TGCGCCAGCAGCCCCAGGGGGGGTGAAAAACTGTTTTTT.

This clone was counted only a few times. The rearrangement uses TRBV4-1 and TRBJ1-1; D unclear. Germline V CDR1 and CDR2: MGHRA, YSYEKL. Deletions cut 3 bases from V and 5 bases from J, with 13 bases between. The CDR3 is 14 amino acids. CDR3: CASSHPLALTEAFF. CDR3 coding DNA: TGCGCCAGCAGCCATCCCCTAGCCCTGACTGAAGCTTTCTTT.

The rearrangement uses TRBV19 and TRBJ1-2; 9 bases are a match to TRBD1. Germline assignment: CDR1 LNHDA and CDR2 SQIVND (reference sequence). V shed 8 bases, J shed 6 bases, and the junction held 4 bases outside the gene matches. The CDR3 extends over 12 amino acids. CDR3 region: CASSDRGNGYTF. CDR3 nucleotides: TGTGCCAGTTCGGACAGGGGTAATGGCTACACCTTC.

The chain is built from TRBV4-3 and TRBJ1-4; 9 bases are shared with TRBD1. Per germline, CDR1 LGHNA and CDR2 YSLEER. There are 16 residues in the CDR3. Trimming took 0 bases from V and 9 from J; bases not matched to a gene: 8. The CDR3 reads CASSQEWDRVRKKLFF. The CDR3 DNA reads as TGCGCCAGCAGCCAAGAATGGGACAGGGTTAGGAAAAAACTGTTTTTT.

The rearrangement joins TRBV18 to TRBJ1-4, with D tentatively TRBD1 (6 bases). This CDR3 spans 16 amino acids. V shed 2 bases and J shed 5 bases, with 15 bases lying between them. Looked up from germline, CDR1 is KGHSH and CDR2 is LQKENI. CDR3 region: CASSPSRDRKNEKLFF. The CDR3 DNA sequence: TGTGCCAGCTCACCAAGTCGAGACAGGAAGAATGAAAAACTGTTTTTT.

V usage is TRBV19 and J usage is TRBJ1-5; D is undetermined. The CDR3 totals 15 residues. CDR1 and CDR2 from the germline V gene are LNHDA and SQIVND (reference sequence). V was cut by 5 bases and J by 2 bases, with 13 bases left in between. CDR3 region: CASSPPGEGNQPQHF. The CDR3 region has the DNA TGTGCCAGTAGTCCCCCCGGGGAGGGCAATCAGCCCCAGCATTTT.

The chain recombines TRBV9 with TRBJ2-1; D gene uncertain. The ends were cut back, 4 bases at V and 10 bases at J, with 9 bases in the middle. CDR1 and CDR2 from the germline V gene are SGDLS and YYNGEE. The CDR3 contains 11 residues. CDR3: CASSLAAEQFF. The CDR3 bases are TGTGCCAGCAGCCTGGCGGCGGAGCAGTTCTTC.

This clone was counted a few times. The genes are TRBV5-4 and TRBJ1-4, with 10 bases fitting TRBD1. The trim removed 0 bases at V and 7 bases at J, leaving 3 bases unmatched. The CDR3 length is 15 residues. CDR1 is SGHNT, CDR2 YYREEE, per germline (reference sequence). The CDR3 sequence is CASSLGDRGGEKLFF. The CDR3 DNA sequence: TGTGCCAGCAGCTTGGGGGACAGGGGAGGTGAAAAACTGTTTTTT. The full variable domain, rest sourced from reference TRBV5-4 and TRBJ1-4, is ETGVTQSPTHLIKTRGQQVTLRCSSQSGHNTVSWYQQALGQGPQFIFQYYREEENGRGNFPPRFSGLQFPNYSSELNVNALELDDSALYLCASSLGDRGGEKLFFGSGTQLSVL.

The CDR3, as DNA: TGTGCCAGCAGCTCGGACACTGAAGCTTTCTTT. Translated: CASSSDTEAFF. V gene TRBV9 combines with J gene TRBJ1-1; D not resolved. The CDR3 contains 11 residues. V lost 4 bases, J lost 3 bases, and 4 bases lay in between. Germline CDR1 SGDLS, CDR2 YYNGEE.

V is TRBV7-9 and J is TRBJ1-1; no clear D gene. The length of the CDR3 is 13 residues. Trimming took off 3 bases at V and 1 base at J, with 6 bases between the two ends. Per germline, CDR1 SEHNR and CDR2 FQNEAQ (reference sequence). The CDR3 sequence: CASSFPQNTEAFF. The CDR3, as DNA: TGTGCCAGCAGCTTTCCCCAGAACACTGAAGCTTTCTTT.

The chain has TRBV27 and TRBJ1-1; a weak D match, TRBD1 (6 bases). The CDR3 covers 20 residues. The V gene lost 2 bases and the J gene lost 2 bases, with 27 bases spanning the gap. Looked up from germline, CDR1 is MNHEY and CDR2 is SMNVEV (reference sequence). The DNA for the CDR3 is TGTGCCAGCAGTTTAGGTCGCAGGGGATTAAGGTACAGGTTAAACACTGAAGCTTTCTTT. It specifies CASSLGRRGLRYRLNTEAFF.

The CDR3 region has the DNA TGTGCCAGCAGTCCCGGGACAGGCCGTTCTTTTGGGGCCAACGTCCTGACTTTC. This translates into CASSPGTGRSFGANVLTF. The chain is built from TRBV27 and TRBJ2-6, with 8 positions matching TRBD1. The germline gives CDR1 MNHEY, CDR2 SMNVEV (reference sequence). The V gene end was trimmed by 5 bases and the J gene end by 3 bases; junction bases not matched to a gene: 12. The CDR3 contains 18 residues. The entire variable domain, with the rest obtained from reference TRBV27 and TRBJ2-6, is as follows: EAQVTQNPRYLITVTGKKLTVTCSQNMNHEYMSWYRQDPGLGLRQIYYSMNVEVTDKGDVPEGYKVSRKEKRNFPLILESPSPNQTSLYFCASSPGTGRSFGANVLTFGAGSRLTVL.

This rearrangement joins TRBV9 to TRBJ1-3; no definite D call. Trimming removed 4 bases from V and 1 base from J, with 12 bases in between. Germline V lookup: CDR1 SGDLS, CDR2 YYNGEE. The CDR3 totals 15 residues. In nucleotides, the CDR3 is TGTGCCAGCAGCCCTTTCATGGGTTCTGGAAACACCATATATTTT. Translating it yields CASSPFMGSGNTIYF. Full variable domain (outside the CDR3, taken from reference TRBV9 and TRBJ1-3): DSGVTQTPKHLITATGQRVTLRCSPRSGDLSVYWYQQSLDQGLQFLIQYYNGEERAKGNILERFSAQQFPDLHSELNLSSLELGDSALYFCASSPFMGSGNTIYFGEGSWLTVV.

As DNA, the CDR3 is TGTGCCAGCAGCTTAGGAGGTTCTAACTATGGCTACACCTTC. This translates into CASSLGGSNYGYTF. The V and J genes are TRBV5-6 and TRBJ1-2; D is unresolved. The CDR3 extends over 14 amino acids. The V gene's germline CDR1 is SGHDT and CDR2 YYEEEE. V lost 2 bases to trimming and J lost 0 bases, with 8 bases between them.

V gene TRBV7-2 combines with J gene TRBJ2-7; no definite D call. The CDR3 has 13 amino acids. The germline V gene encodes CDR1 SGHTA and CDR2 FQGNSA. Trimming cost V 1 base and J 7 bases, with 11 bases left between them. This chain's CDR3 is CASSLGGQREQYF. The CDR3 coding sequence is TGTGCCAGCAGCTTAGGTGGCCAGCGAGAGCAGTACTTC.